These T cell receptor beta chains were read from a single sample in a study of OX40 agonist ivuxolimab in advanced cancers. TCRdb's table, derived via immunoSEQ multiplex PCR, lists solely in-frame clones and lacks some. The top ten clones hold around 0.52% of a sample with around 98,000 clones, around 88% of them seen once. Sequencing used CD4+ or CD8+ T cells sorted from blood, obtained in a trial of the OX40 agonist ivuxolimab. The receptors were sampled from an adult with an advanced solid tumor such as melanoma, head and neck, liver or kidney cancer. Each CDR3 is given with its conserved first and last residue. The D gene is left open where the match is weak. Clone size is not always given. Where it is, it says once, few, many or a class for expanded clones.

CDR3nt: TGCGCCAGCAGCTTGCTACAGAACACCGGGGAGCTGTTTTTT
CDR3aa: CASSLLQNTGELFF
d_gene: .
j_gene: TRBJ2-2
v_gene: TRBV5-1
abundance: .

CDR3nt: TGTGCCAGCTCCTCCCCGAGGAAGGAGACCCAGTACTTC
CDR3aa: CASSSPRKETQYF
d_gene: .
j_gene: TRBJ2-5
v_gene: TRBV18
abundance: .

CDR3nt: TGTGCCAGTAGTATCGGGACATTCACTGAAGCTTTCTTT
CDR3aa: CASSIGTFTEAFF
d_gene: .
j_gene: TRBJ1-1
v_gene: TRBV19
abundance: .

CDR3nt: TGTGCCACCAGCAGAGGGCTAGCGGGGCTGGAGACCCAGTACTTC
CDR3aa: CATSRGLAGLETQYF
d_gene: TRBD2
j_gene: TRBJ2-5
v_gene: TRBV15
abundance: .

CDR3nt: TGTGCCAGCAGAAAACAGGGGACGCAGTTCTTC
CDR3aa: CASRKQGTQFF
d_gene: TRBD1
j_gene: TRBJ2-1
v_gene: TRBV11-1
abundance: .

CDR3nt: TGTGCCAGCAGTGTGGGACGAGTTACTGAAGCTTTCTTT
CDR3aa: CASSVGRVTEAFF
d_gene: .
j_gene: TRBJ1-1
v_gene: TRBV6-1
abundance: .

CDR3nt: TGTGCCAGTAGTATCAGGACAGGGGGCCTGAATAGCAATCAGCCCCAGCATTTT
CDR3aa: CASSIRTGGLNSNQPQHF
d_gene: TRBD1
j_gene: TRBJ1-5
v_gene: TRBV19
abundance: .

CDR3nt: TGTGCCAGCAGCTTGGCACCAGGGACGAACACTGAAGCTTTCTTT
CDR3aa: CASSLAPGTNTEAFF
d_gene: .
j_gene: TRBJ1-1
v_gene: TRBV5-5
abundance: .

CDR3nt: TGTGCCAGCAGCACCCTGGGGGGGCCGGGTGAGACCCAGTACTTC
CDR3aa: CASSTLGGPGETQYF
d_gene: .
j_gene: TRBJ2-5
v_gene: TRBV9
abundance: .

CDR3nt: TGTGCCAGCAGCCCACGTCTGGGACTAGTGGGGGTGACGAACACCGGGGAGCTGTTTTTT
CDR3aa: CASSPRLGLVGVTNTGELFF
d_gene: TRBD2
j_gene: TRBJ2-2
v_gene: TRBV9
abundance: .

CDR3nt: TGTGCCAGCAGTTCCCCCCGGGCAGGGGGCGAAATAAGGTACAAAAACATTCAGTACTTC
CDR3aa: CASSSPRAGGEIRYKNIQYF
d_gene: TRBD1
j_gene: TRBJ2-4
v_gene: TRBV28
abundance: .

CDR3nt: TGTGCCAGCACCTCGAGAAAAAGGGGGGAGGCTTTCTTT
CDR3aa: CASTSRKRGEAFF
d_gene: .
j_gene: TRBJ1-1
v_gene: TRBV5-6
abundance: .

CDR3nt: TGCAGCGTTGACCCCGACAATGGGGGGCTTGGCTACACCTTC
CDR3aa: CSVDPDNGGLGYTF
d_gene: .
j_gene: TRBJ1-2
v_gene: TRBV29-1
abundance: .

CDR3nt: TGTGCCAGCAGAGGGACCCAAGGGGCCACAGATACGCAGTATTTT
CDR3aa: CASRGTQGATDTQYF
d_gene: .
j_gene: TRBJ2-3
v_gene: TRBV2
abundance: .

CDR3nt: TGTGCCAGCAGTGAAGCTGGGCCTCGAAGGTACGAGCAGTACTTC
CDR3aa: CASSEAGPRRYEQYF
d_gene: .
j_gene: TRBJ2-7
v_gene: TRBV6-1
abundance: few

CDR3nt: TGTGCCAGCAGCTTAGGGTCCGGGATTAACACTGAAGCTTTCTTT
CDR3aa: CASSLGSGINTEAFF
d_gene: .
j_gene: TRBJ1-1
v_gene: TRBV5-6
abundance: .

CDR3nt: TGTGCCAGCAGTTTGATAGTGGGCCGAGATGAGCAGTTCTTC
CDR3aa: CASSLIVGRDEQFF
d_gene: .
j_gene: TRBJ2-1
v_gene: TRBV27
abundance: few

CDR3nt: TGTGCCAGCCACGTGATTCCTGGGGCCAACGTCCTGACTTTC
CDR3aa: CASHVIPGANVLTF
d_gene: .
j_gene: TRBJ2-6
v_gene: TRBV7-8
abundance: .

CDR3nt: TGTGCCAGCAGTGACAGGTTTATCGACGAGCAGTACTTC
CDR3aa: CASSDRFIDEQYF
d_gene: .
j_gene: TRBJ2-7
v_gene: TRBV6-1
abundance: .

CDR3nt: TGCGCCAGCAGCTTGGAGGAAGCAGAGACCCAGTACTTC
CDR3aa: CASSLEEAETQYF
d_gene: .
j_gene: TRBJ2-5
v_gene: TRBV5-1
abundance: .

CDR3nt: TGCGCCAGCAGCTTGCCTAGTGGGGGCAACGAGCAGTACTTC
CDR3aa: CASSLPSGGNEQYF
d_gene: .
j_gene: TRBJ2-7
v_gene: TRBV5-1
abundance: .

CDR3nt: TGCGCCAGCAGCTTGGGGGACAAGGGATCCTATAATTCACCCCTCCACTTT
CDR3aa: CASSLGDKGSYNSPLHF
d_gene: .
j_gene: TRBJ1-6
v_gene: TRBV5-1
abundance: .

CDR3nt: TGTGCCAGTAGTAAACCGGGACAGGAACTGGGCGAGCAGTACTTC
CDR3aa: CASSKPGQELGEQYF
d_gene: TRBD1
j_gene: TRBJ2-7
v_gene: TRBV19
abundance: .

CDR3nt: TGTGCCAGTAGTTTCCGGGACAACTCCTACGAGCAGTACTTC
CDR3aa: CASSFRDNSYEQYF
d_gene: .
j_gene: TRBJ2-7
v_gene: TRBV19
abundance: .

CDR3nt: TGTGCCAGCAGTCCTCCGGGGCAGTATAGCAATCAGCCCCAGCATTTT
CDR3aa: CASSPPGQYSNQPQHF
d_gene: .
j_gene: TRBJ1-5
v_gene: TRBV6-6
abundance: .

CDR3nt: TGCAGCGTTGGCCCAGGGGGCCGGAACACTGAAGCTTTCTTT
CDR3aa: CSVGPGGRNTEAFF
d_gene: TRBD1
j_gene: TRBJ1-1
v_gene: TRBV29-1
abundance: .

CDR3nt: TGTGCCATCAGTGAAAGTGGGGCCCCCAATGGAGATACGCAGTATTTT
CDR3aa: CAISESGAPNGDTQYF
d_gene: .
j_gene: TRBJ2-3
v_gene: TRBV10-3
abundance: .

CDR3nt: TGTGCCAGCAGCTTACGAGGCAGGGGAGCCAAAAACATTCAGTACTTC
CDR3aa: CASSLRGRGAKNIQYF
d_gene: .
j_gene: TRBJ2-4
v_gene: TRBV11-1
abundance: .

CDR3nt: TGTGCCAGTAGTATTGACAGCCAAGAGACCCAGTACTTC
CDR3aa: CASSIDSQETQYF
d_gene: .
j_gene: TRBJ2-5
v_gene: TRBV19
abundance: .

CDR3nt: TGTGCCAGCAGCGCCCAAAGCTTGTCAGATACGCAGTATTTT
CDR3aa: CASSAQSLSDTQYF
d_gene: .
j_gene: TRBJ2-3
v_gene: TRBV9
abundance: .

CDR3nt: TGTGCCAGCAGTGAAGCCCGGGACAAACTGTTTTTT
CDR3aa: CASSEARDKLFF
d_gene: .
j_gene: TRBJ1-4
v_gene: TRBV6-1
abundance: .

CDR3nt: TGTGCCAGCAGTTTAGAGATCATTAGAGATCACTATAGCAATCAGCCCCAGCATTTT
CDR3aa: CASSLEIIRDHYSNQPQHF
d_gene: .
j_gene: TRBJ1-5
v_gene: TRBV28
abundance: .

CDR3nt: TGTGCCAGCAGCCCTGGGGGAACGGGAAACACCATATATTTT
CDR3aa: CASSPGGTGNTIYF
d_gene: .
j_gene: TRBJ1-3
v_gene: TRBV11-2
abundance: .

CDR3nt: TGTGCCAGCACTAACAGGGGGACCGGGGAGCTGTTTTTT
CDR3aa: CASTNRGTGELFF
d_gene: TRBD1
j_gene: TRBJ2-2
v_gene: TRBV6-1
abundance: .

CDR3nt: TGTGCCAGCAACCTAGTGGAGAATGAGCAGTTCTTC
CDR3aa: CASNLVENEQFF
d_gene: .
j_gene: TRBJ2-1
v_gene: TRBV6-1
abundance: .

CDR3nt: TGTGCCAGTAGTCCCGACTTCACAGATACGCAGTATTTT
CDR3aa: CASSPDFTDTQYF
d_gene: .
j_gene: TRBJ2-3
v_gene: TRBV19
abundance: .

CDR3nt: TGTGCCAGCAGCTTACCCAGGCTGTCTGGAAACACCATATATTTT
CDR3aa: CASSLPRLSGNTIYF
d_gene: .
j_gene: TRBJ1-3
v_gene: TRBV5-8
abundance: .

CDR3nt: TGTGCCAGCAGCTTAGCCCCAACTCAGGGAATCGGGGAAAAACTGTTTTTT
CDR3aa: CASSLAPTQGIGEKLFF
d_gene: .
j_gene: TRBJ1-4
v_gene: TRBV7-6
abundance: few

CDR3nt: TGTGCCAGCACGGCCCGTTTGTACCAAGAGACCCAGTACTTC
CDR3aa: CASTARLYQETQYF
d_gene: .
j_gene: TRBJ2-5
v_gene: TRBV6-1
abundance: .

CDR3nt: TGTGCCAGCAGCTTGGCCAGACTGGGCTTAGGGTTGGAGACCCAGTACTTC
CDR3aa: CASSLARLGLGLETQYF
d_gene: .
j_gene: TRBJ2-5
v_gene: TRBV5-4
abundance: few

CDR3nt: TGTGCCAGCAGCTCCTCAGGGGTCGCTTACAATGAGCAGTTCTTC
CDR3aa: CASSSSGVAYNEQFF
d_gene: .
j_gene: TRBJ2-1
v_gene: TRBV7-3
abundance: .

CDR3nt: TGTGCCATCAGTGATGGGGTGGATACGCAGTATTTT
CDR3aa: CAISDGVDTQYF
d_gene: .
j_gene: TRBJ2-3
v_gene: TRBV10-3
abundance: .

CDR3nt: TGTGCTAGTTGGACGGGGGTGTGGGGGCAGCCCCAGCATTTT
CDR3aa: CASWTGVWGQPQHF
d_gene: .
j_gene: TRBJ1-5
v_gene: TRBV12-5
abundance: once

CDR3nt: TGTGCCAGCAGTTTTTTGGGGGTGACGGTAGAAGCTTTCTTT
CDR3aa: CASSFLGVTVEAFF
d_gene: .
j_gene: TRBJ1-1
v_gene: TRBV28
abundance: few

CDR3nt: TGTGCCAGCAGCTCCGGAGGGCCCCGCGGGTATGGTGAAAAACTGTTTTTT
CDR3aa: CASSSGGPRGYGEKLFF
d_gene: .
j_gene: TRBJ1-4
v_gene: TRBV7-9
abundance: .

CDR3nt: TGTGCCAGCCGTACCGGTAGGAGGGGATACGAGCAGTACTTC
CDR3aa: CASRTGRRGYEQYF
d_gene: .
j_gene: TRBJ2-7
v_gene: TRBV6-5
abundance: .

CDR3nt: TGTGCCAGCAGGTATAGCGGCACCGGGGAGCTGTTTTTT
CDR3aa: CASRYSGTGELFF
d_gene: .
j_gene: TRBJ2-2
v_gene: TRBV11-2
abundance: .

CDR3nt: TGTGCCACCAGCAGAGATCCTTCCGAGACCGCGGCCTACGAGCAGTACTTC
CDR3aa: CATSRDPSETAAYEQYF
d_gene: .
j_gene: TRBJ2-7
v_gene: TRBV15
abundance: .

CDR3nt: TGTGCCAGTAGTGGGGACAGGGGATTGGGATCTGGGGCCAACGTCCTGACTTTC
CDR3aa: CASSGDRGLGSGANVLTF
d_gene: TRBD1
j_gene: TRBJ2-6
v_gene: TRBV19
abundance: .

CDR3nt: TGTGCCAGCAGCATTAGGGAGGAGGAGACCCAGTACTTC
CDR3aa: CASSIREEETQYF
d_gene: .
j_gene: TRBJ2-5
v_gene: TRBV6-6
abundance: once

CDR3nt: TGTGCCAGCAGCTCTCAGGATACTACGGTCGAGCAGTACTTC
CDR3aa: CASSSQDTTVEQYF
d_gene: .
j_gene: TRBJ2-7
v_gene: TRBV7-6
abundance: .

CDR3nt: TGTGCCAGCAGCTTGGAGGGGGTGGGAGGCTACAATGAGCAGTTCTTC
CDR3aa: CASSLEGVGGYNEQFF
d_gene: .
j_gene: TRBJ2-1
v_gene: TRBV5-4
abundance: .

CDR3nt: TGTGCCATCACACGGGACATAAATCAGCCCCAGCATTTT
CDR3aa: CAITRDINQPQHF
d_gene: .
j_gene: TRBJ1-5
v_gene: TRBV10-3
abundance: .

CDR3nt: TGTGCCAGCAGCCCTCGACAGGGGAGGGGACAGCCCCAGCATTTT
CDR3aa: CASSPRQGRGQPQHF
d_gene: TRBD1
j_gene: TRBJ1-5
v_gene: TRBV7-6
abundance: .

CDR3nt: TGTGCCAGTAGTATGGGACAGGACAAGGAGACCCAGTACTTC
CDR3aa: CASSMGQDKETQYF
d_gene: TRBD1
j_gene: TRBJ2-5
v_gene: TRBV19
abundance: .

CDR3nt: TGTGCCAGCAGCGGAATGGGATCCGGGCCAGGTGGCACAGATACGCAGTATTTT
CDR3aa: CASSGMGSGPGGTDTQYF
d_gene: .
j_gene: TRBJ2-3
v_gene: TRBV5-4
abundance: .

CDR3nt: TGCGCCAGCAGCTTGGACGGAACCTATGGCTACACCTTC
CDR3aa: CASSLDGTYGYTF
d_gene: .
j_gene: TRBJ1-2
v_gene: TRBV5-1
abundance: .

CDR3nt: TGCGCCAGCAGCTTGTTGGGCTCAGATACGCAGTATTTT
CDR3aa: CASSLLGSDTQYF
d_gene: .
j_gene: TRBJ2-3
v_gene: TRBV5-1
abundance: .

CDR3nt: TGTGCCAGCAGCTTCTCGGGGCCGAGATCTGGAAACACCATATATTTT
CDR3aa: CASSFSGPRSGNTIYF
d_gene: .
j_gene: TRBJ1-3
v_gene: TRBV11-2
abundance: .